This T cell receptor (beta chain) was profiled in a study of T cell responses to AZD1222 COVID-19 vaccine (dated by TCRdb to the early 2020s). For the wider study: A total of under 250 trial participants underwent TCR sequencing, of whom 207 had received two doses of AZD1222 and approximately 25 had received two doses of the MenACWY control vaccine. Trial participants were enrolled by age into subgroups of 18-55, 56-69 and 70-plus years, and roughly 160, 29 and 62 TCR-sequenced participants, respectively, were included in these subgroups.

V lost 0 bases and J lost 2 bases; the stretch between them is 6 bases long. From the cysteine through the phenylalanine, the CDR3 covers 14 amino acids. The only DNA kept is the CDR3, 42 bases in frame from the first base. CDR1 SGHRS and CDR2 YFSETQ were looked up in the germline V gene. Details on this clone: Its antigen is unknown. Distinct nucleotide sequences in the sample also encode this CDR3.

The study at large found these results: Only five or six AZD1222 recipients were SARS-CoV-2 seropositive at baseline, limiting conclusions about previously exposed vaccinees. Epitopes outside the regions mutated in the B.1.351 and B.1.1.7 variants were reportedly recognized by nearly half of the unique spike-specific TCRs. CD4 TCRs associated with the vaccine covered the entire spike protein, and the dominant responses were in regions 160-218 and 743-854. Participants were mostly white British, with more females than males. The authors suggested clonal diversity may have been underestimated. Spike-specific TCR breadth and depth rose significantly after two AZD1222 doses compared with day 0 and with MenACWY recipients. Because no day 14 peak-response samples were available, the repertoires could be characterized only after the peak T cell response. The 56-69-year group was small, and its depth increase did not reach significance, likely because of low power.

The time point label, read with the paper, signifies: baseline before first vaccination. The vaccinee samples were drawn from two UK trials, COV001 and COV002, one of which was a single-blind randomized controlled phase 2/3 trial testing AZD1222 (ChAdOx1 nCoV-19) in healthy adults. For TCRbeta chain sequencing, PBMC samples from trial participants were taken at day 0 and at day 28 after the second dose. The CDR3 regions of human TCRbeta chains were subjected to immunosequencing. Processing in the source paper ran as follows. Repertoire TCRs were matched against a reference library of SARS-CoV-2-specific TCRs generated with the MIRA antigen-specificity platform. Breadth meant the fraction of unique TCRs that were SARS-CoV-2-associated, whereas depth meant the fraction of total T cells that were SARS-CoV-2-associated. Using the MIRA data, each spike-specific TCR was mapped to the spike region that the TCR reacts to and placed in a CD4 or CD8 class. Log10-transformed breadth and depth values were compared by one-way ANOVA with Sidak's multiple comparisons tests. Entries here come from immuneACCESS through TCRdb and include only in-frame sequences with V and J called. Some clones fail to appear in such tables; in the studies checked, an unresolved V gene covers under half of the shortfall, and the cause of the remainder is unknown. V and J calls and clone size are given by that table; D and trimming were obtained from the DNA. This sample's records show over 120,000 clones. The top ten clones comprise about 2% of the sample.

The chain is made from TRBV5-1 and TRBJ2-1; TRBD1 might be the D gene, on 6 matching bases. The specimen was peripheral blood. The clonotype was recovered from an adult in good health. Here is the DNA: TGCGCCAGCAGCTTGGAGGGGGCCTACAATGAGCAGTTCTTC. This encodes CASSLEGAYNEQFF.